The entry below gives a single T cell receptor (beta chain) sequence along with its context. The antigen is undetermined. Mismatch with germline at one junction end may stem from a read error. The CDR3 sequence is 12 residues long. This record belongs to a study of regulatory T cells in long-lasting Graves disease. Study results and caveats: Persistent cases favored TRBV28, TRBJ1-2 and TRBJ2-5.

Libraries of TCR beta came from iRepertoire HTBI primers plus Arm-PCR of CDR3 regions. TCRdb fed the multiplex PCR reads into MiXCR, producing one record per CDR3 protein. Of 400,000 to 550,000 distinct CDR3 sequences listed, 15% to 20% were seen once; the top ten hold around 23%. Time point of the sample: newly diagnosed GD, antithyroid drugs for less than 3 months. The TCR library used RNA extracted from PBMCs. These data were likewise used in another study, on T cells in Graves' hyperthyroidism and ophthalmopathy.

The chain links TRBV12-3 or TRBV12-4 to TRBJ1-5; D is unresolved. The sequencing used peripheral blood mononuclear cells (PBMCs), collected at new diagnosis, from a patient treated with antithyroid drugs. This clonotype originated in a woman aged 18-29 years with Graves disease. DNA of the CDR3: TGTGCCAGCAGTTTGGGCAATCGGCCCCAGCATTTT. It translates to CASSLGNRPQHF.